A single sample is the source of the 22 T cell receptor beta chains below, sequenced in a study of neurological immune-mediated disorders. Time point denoted: longitudinal time-point 2. TCRdb reprocessed the 5' RACE reads via MiXCR and lists one record per CDR3 protein. This table has some 87,000 distinct CDR3 sequences, less than 15% appearing once. The source material was PBMCs. These receptors were collected from a female donor with HTLV-1-associated myelopathy (HAM/TSP).

This clonotype was counted ten times or more. The J gene is TRBJ2-3, the V gene TRBV27; D gene unclear. Looked up from germline, CDR1 is MNHEY and CDR2 is SMNVEV (reference sequence). This CDR3 has 13 residues. The ends were cut back, 6 bases at V and 3 bases at J, with 10 bases in the middle. CDR3 in DNA: TGTGCCAGCAGGGGTTGGGGAACAGATACGCAGTATTTT. It yields the protein CASRGWGTDTQYF.

The sample holds many counts of this clonotype. The V and J genes are TRBV20-1 and TRBJ1-5, with 10 bases fitting TRBD1. CDR1 is DFQATT and CDR2 is SNEGSKA in the germline V gene (reference sequence). J lost 3 bases, V lost 0 bases, and 17 bases had no gene match. The CDR3 sequence is 20 residues long. The CDR3 loop reads CSARDRTPGQGMKVNQPQHF. In nucleotides, the CDR3 is TGCAGTGCTAGAGATCGCACACCGGGACAGGGGATGAAAGTCAATCAGCCCCAGCATTTT.

Note on this clonotype: One base away lies a much larger clone, so this may be a sequencing read error. The rearrangement uses TRBV12-3 or TRBV12-4 and TRBJ2-3, with 7 bases fitting TRBD2. V was clipped by 7 bases and J by 2 bases; unmatched bases: 6. This CDR3 is 14 amino acids long. The CDR3: CASTQGGVTDTQYF. The CDR3 coding sequence is TGTGCCAGCACCCAGGGAGGGGTCACAGATACGCAGTATTTT.

This chain links TRBV12-3 or TRBV12-4 with TRBJ2-2, with D unresolved. The CDR3 has 14 amino acids. Trimming took 2 bases from V and 9 from J, leaving 13 bases between them. The CDR3 DNA reads TGTGCCAGCAGTTTAAGGTCCGGTTCCAGGGAGCTGTTTTTT. Encoded protein: CASSLRSGSRELFF.

This clonotype has a count of ten or more. The J gene is TRBJ2-5, the V gene TRBV27; D remains unclear. Germline assignment: CDR1 MNHEY and CDR2 SMNVEV (reference sequence). CDR3 size: 11 residues. V dropped 2 bases and J dropped 6 bases, with 4 bases sitting between them. CDR3 in DNA: TGTGCCAGCAGTTTAGGTCAGACCCAGTACTTC. This translates into CASSLGQTQYF.

The chain couples TRBV20-1 to TRBJ2-3; the match to TRBD2 covers 10 bases. V shed 4 bases, J shed 3 bases, and the junction held 7 bases outside the gene matches. Germline V CDR1 and CDR2: DFQATT, SNEGSKA (reference sequence). The CDR3 sequence is 15 residues long. The CDR3 sequence is CSATQRGGPTDTQYF. CDR3 nucleotide sequence: TGCAGTGCTACACAGCGGGGGGGACCAACAGATACGCAGTATTTT.

This clonotype was detected ten times or more. CDR3 region: CASSPTGTSYETQYF. Here the CDR3 DNA reads TGCGCCAGCAGCCCAACCGGGACTAGCTACGAGACCCAGTACTTC. The chain has TRBV5-1 and TRBJ2-5; 9 bases fit TRBD2. After removal of 4 bases from V and 5 bases from J, the junction contained 9 bases not matched to a gene. Germline CDR1 is SGHRS and CDR2 is YFSETQ. The CDR3 contains 15 residues.

This clonotype was observed at least ten times. This sequence joins TRBV12-3 or TRBV12-4 and TRBJ1-1; 7 bases map to TRBD1. The CDR3 has 14 amino acids. J was trimmed by 6 bases and V by 1 base; bases with no gene match: 5. The CDR3 loop reads CASSLGQGLPEAFF. DNA of the CDR3: TGTGCCAGCAGTTTAGGACAGGGCCTACCTGAAGCTTTCTTT.

The chain recombines TRBV20-1 with TRBJ2-2, with TRBD2 identical over 11 bases. V dropped 4 bases and J dropped 7; count of bases not matched to a gene: 8. The CDR3 totals 15 residues. Germline lookup yields CDR1 DFQATT and CDR2 SNEGSKA (reference sequence). In DNA, the CDR3 is TGCAGTGCTACACTTAGCGGGGGGGCTGTCGGGGAGCTGTTTTTT. This translates into CSATLSGGAVGELFF.

This clonotype was counted only a few times. Here the CDR3 DNA reads TGCGCCAGCAGCCCCCGTGTGGCGGGGGGGCGAAATGAGCAGTTCTTC. It is translated as CASSPRVAGGRNEQFF. The chain couples TRBV5-1 to TRBJ2-1; 9 bases match TRBD2. Germline CDR1 and CDR2: SGHRS and YFSETQ. The CDR3 extends over 16 amino acids. The ends lost 4 bases at V and 7 bases at J; junction bases unmatched: 12.

This clonotype was seen only a few times. The V call is TRBV20-1, the J call TRBJ1-1; TRBD1 is a possible D gene (5 bases). The CDR3 is 14 residues long. Germline loops: CDR1 DFQATT, CDR2 SNEGSKA (reference sequence). Trimming took 0 bases from V and 4 from J, leaving 12 bases between them. The CDR3 nucleotides are TGCAGTGCTAGAGATAGGCAGGGTAGCACTGAAGCTTTCTTT. Residues: CSARDRQGSTEAFF.

In this sample, this clonotype turned up many times. The V gene is TRBV5-1, the J gene TRBJ2-3; D may be TRBD1 (5 bases). The CDR3 loop spans 14 amino acids. V gave up 1 base and J gave up 7 bases, with 13 bases separating them. Germline assignment: CDR1 SGHRS and CDR2 YFSETQ. For the CDR3, the DNA is TGCGCCAGCAGCTTGACAGGTTTGGGAAATACGCAGTATTTT. As protein: CASSLTGLGNTQYF.

This clonotype came up many times. This rearrangement joins TRBV5-1 to TRBJ2-7; D call uncertain. CDR1 and CDR2 from the germline V gene are SGHRS and YFSETQ. The CDR3 spans 14 residues. V was clipped by 0 bases and J by 3 bases, with 10 bases between them. The CDR3 reads CASSLVIGVYEQYF. CDR3 sequence (DNA): TGCGCCAGCAGCTTGGTCATAGGAGTCTACGAGCAGTACTTC.

The chain recombines TRBV20-1 with TRBJ2-3, with 8 bases matching TRBD2. There are 17 residues in the CDR3. V trimming: 3 bases; J trimming: 4 bases; junction bases outside the gene matches: 15. Germline loops: CDR1 DFQATT, CDR2 SNEGSKA (reference sequence). The CDR3 DNA is TGCAGTGCTAGCCCCCGGACTAGCTGGGGGAGGTCAGATACGCAGTATTTT. This codes for CSASPRTSWGRSDTQYF.

This chain joins TRBV5-1 and TRBJ2-1; TRBD1 matches at 9 bases. The CDR3 covers 15 residues. V was pared by 4 bases and J by 8 bases, with 10 bases of the junction left unmatched. Germline CDR1 and CDR2: SGHRS and YFSETQ. CDR3 coding DNA: TGCGCCAGCAGCACCGGGACAGGGAGGTCAGATGAGCAGTTCTTC. Its translation is CASSTGTGRSDEQFF. Full variable domain (missing parts from reference TRBV5-1 and TRBJ2-1): KAGVTQTPRYLIKTRGQQVTLSCSPISGHRSVSWYQQTPGQGLQFLFEYFSETQRNKGNFPGRFSGRQFSNSRSEMNVSTLELGDSALYLCASSTGTGRSDEQFFGPGTRLTVL.

This clonotype was seen repeatedly, ten times or more. The V call is TRBV20-1, the J call TRBJ2-7, with 8 bases aligning to TRBD1. Germline values: CDR1 DFQATT, CDR2 SNEGSKA (reference sequence). After removal of 0 bases from V and 2 bases from J, the junction contained 6 bases not matched to a gene. The CDR3 has 15 residues. CDR3 sequence (DNA): TGCAGTGCTAGAGACCTAGGACAGGGAACCTACGAGCAGTACTTC. Amino acids: CSARDLGQGTYEQYF.

There are many counts of this clonotype. The chain recombines TRBV28 with TRBJ2-5, with a tentative D call TRBD2 (6 bases). CDR3 size: 15 residues. Germline CDR1 MDHEN, CDR2 SYDVKM. V was pared by 6 bases and J by 5 bases, with 19 bases between. As DNA, the CDR3 is TGTGCCAGCAGGCCACATAGCGGTGGGGTGGAGACCCAGTACTTC. As protein: CASRPHSGGVETQYF.

In this sample, this clonotype turned up many times. The chain has TRBV15 and TRBJ2-4; TRBD2 is a possible D gene (7 bases). Trimming took 2 bases from V and 6 from J, leaving 14 bases between them. From germline, CDR1 is LNHNV and CDR2 YYDKDF (reference sequence). This CDR3 is 15 amino acids long. The CDR3 DNA sequence: TGTGCCACCAGCAGATTACCGGGGGGCGGAAACATTCAGTACTTC. Its protein is CATSRLPGGGNIQYF.

This clonotype was detected only once. A junction end diverges from the germline sequence, so it may reflect a read error. The chain links TRBV4-1 to TRBJ2-2, with a possible D match to TRBD2 (6 bases). From germline, CDR1 is MGHRA and CDR2 YSYEKL. The CDR3 is 16 amino acids. CDR3 sequence (DNA): TGCGCCAGCAGCCAAGATTACGCAGGGCGAGGAGGGGAGCTGTCTTTT. Its protein is CASSQDYAGRGGELSF.

This clonotype has at least ten counts. The chain joins TRBV7-9 to TRBJ1-2; no clear D gene. Per germline, CDR1 SEHNR and CDR2 FQNEAQ (reference sequence). V was clipped by 0 bases and J by 6 bases, with 17 bases between them. This CDR3 comprises 16 residues. CDR3 coding DNA: TGTGCCAGCAGCTTAGCAGAGACTAGTCTTCGGGATGGCTACACCTTC. Protein product: CASSLAETSLRDGYTF.

Many counts were recorded for this clonotype. The V gene is TRBV28, the J gene TRBJ2-6, with D tentatively TRBD1 (5 bases). Per the germline V gene, CDR1 is MDHEN and CDR2 is SYDVKM. V was cut by 2 bases and J by 2 bases, with 10 bases left in between. This CDR3 contains 16 residues. The CDR3 spells CASSLGHGPGANVLTF. CDR3 coding DNA: TGTGCCAGCAGTTTAGGACATGGTCCTGGGGCCAACGTCCTGACTTTC.

This clonotype was counted many times. V and J are TRBV12-3 or TRBV12-4 and TRBJ2-7; D not resolved. The CDR3 contains 15 residues. The V and J ends lost 6 bases and 1 base respectively, with 16 bases between them. CDR3 loop: CASSRQDTDSYEQYF. Written as DNA, the CDR3 is TGTGCCAGCAGCCGCCAGGATACAGATTCCTACGAGCAGTACTTC.